These T cell receptor beta chains were read from a single sample in a study of blood T cell repertoires in COVID-19. The table came from immunoSEQ multiplex PCR; TCRdb's copy has only in-frame clones and leaves some out. The data contain 200,000 or so clones, about 90% of them singletons. Sequencing input: peripheral blood. The source is a man aged 35 to 55 with active or convalescent COVID-19. Both conserved end residues are part of each CDR3. A D gene is named only where the DNA matches it firmly. Part of the rows lack a size; the others show once, few, many or a class for expanded clones.

d_call,j_call,clone_size,v_call,cdr3_aa,cdr3_nt
TRBD1,TRBJ1-1,once,TRBV6-5,CASRDRTLNTEAFF,TGTGCCAGCAGGGACAGGACCCTGAACACTGAAGCTTTCTTT
NA,TRBJ2-1,NA,TRBV7-9,CASRSTNSLTGNEQFF,TGTGCCAGCAGGTCCACGAACAGCTTGACAGGCAATGAGCAGTTCTTC
TRBD2,TRBJ2-7,NA,TRBV5-4,CASSLGTSGNFYEQYF,TGTGCCAGCAGCTTGGGGACTAGCGGGAATTTCTACGAGCAGTACTTC
TRBD1,TRBJ2-4,NA,TRBV5-1,CASSIQPGQEQYF,TGCGCCAGCAGCATCCAACCGGGACAGGAACAGTACTTC
NA,TRBJ1-4,once,TRBV3-1/TRBV3-2,CASSLIATNEKLFF,TGTGCCAGCAGCCTTATAGCAACTAATGAAAAACTGTTTTTT
NA,TRBJ1-2,NA,TRBV6-2/TRBV6-3,CASSYLGHGYGYTF,TGTGCCAGCAGTTACCTGGGGCACGGCTATGGCTACACCTTC
TRBD1,TRBJ2-7,few,TRBV19,CASSAKDRRWYEQYF,TGTGCCAGTAGTGCAAAGGACAGGAGGTGGTACGAGCAGTACTTC
NA,TRBJ1-2,NA,TRBV19,CASSIDGGARGYTF,TGTGCCAGTAGTATAGACGGAGGGGCTCGGGGCTACACCTTC
NA,TRBJ1-1,NA,TRBV29-1,CSVATRGLNTEAFF,TGCAGCGTCGCCACCAGGGGATTGAACACTGAAGCTTTCTTT
NA,TRBJ1-3,NA,TRBV27,CASSSGGGNTIYF,TGTGCCAGCAGTTCGGGAGGGGGAAACACCATATATTTT
TRBD1,TRBJ1-2,NA,TRBV28,CASTQDRGAVEGYTF,TGTGCCAGCACCCAGGACAGGGGGGCAGTCGAGGGCTACACCTTC
TRBD1,TRBJ1-5,NA,TRBV5-1,CASSVDRDQPQHF,TGCGCCAGCAGCGTGGACAGGGATCAGCCCCAGCATTTT
NA,TRBJ1-2,NA,TRBV5-1,CASSSLPNYGYTF,TGCGCCAGCAGTTCGCTACCCAACTATGGCTACACCTTC
NA,TRBJ1-1,NA,TRBV5-1,CASTVSGVVGKTEAFF,TGCGCCAGCACCGTATCGGGGGTTGTGGGGAAGACTGAAGCTTTCTTT
TRBD2,TRBJ2-7,NA,TRBV2,CASNQRSGSGEQYF,TGTGCCAGCAACCAGAGGAGCGGGAGTGGCGAGCAGTACTTC
NA,TRBJ2-7,NA,TRBV6-5,CASRDRRTSRREQYF,TGTGCCAGCAGAGACCGGAGGACTTCTCGTCGGGAGCAGTACTTC
NA,TRBJ1-4,NA,TRBV2,CASSVESRVHETNEKLFF,TGTGCCAGCAGTGTAGAATCTCGGGTTCACGAAACTAATGAAAAACTGTTTTTT
TRBD1,TRBJ2-1,once,TRBV28,CASSLTPGQGYNEQFF,TGTGCCAGCAGTTTAACTCCGGGACAGGGTTACAATGAGCAGTTCTTC
NA,TRBJ2-1,NA,TRBV7-8,CASSLSLPNEQFF,TGTGCCAGCAGCTTATCTCTCCCCAATGAGCAGTTCTTC
TRBD1,TRBJ1-1,few,TRBV7-9,CASSPRTGSMNTEAFF,TGTGCCAGCAGCCCACGGACAGGGTCCATGAACACTGAAGCTTTCTTT
NA,TRBJ1-2,NA,TRBV16,CASTPSQGAGYTF,TGTGCCAGCACCCCAAGTCAGGGTGCGGGCTACACCTTC
NA,TRBJ2-1,NA,TRBV7-5,CVRSYRAGGNYNEQFF,TGTGTCAGAAGTTACCGAGCGGGAGGTAACTACAATGAGCAGTTCTTC